This is a list of T cell receptor beta chains from one sample in a study of blood T cell repertoires in COVID-19. Clones were read by immunoSEQ multiplex PCR, and TCRdb kept only the in-frame ones, dropping some. The table has under 80,000 clones, 86% seen once. Sequencing was carried out using peripheral blood. These receptors were collected from a man of 80 years or more in a cohort sampled during active COVID-19. CDR3s include the opening cysteine and the closing phenylalanine or tryptophan. Size is stated for part of the rows, as once, few or many counts, or as a class when the clone is expanded.

V gene	clone size	J gene	CDR3 protein
TRBV5-1	-	TRBJ1-5	CASSLEGEYHQPQHF
TRBV19	-	TRBJ2-2	CASTRSPGQGLNTGELFF
TRBV5-1	-	TRBJ1-6	CASSPGGNDSPLHF
TRBV15	-	TRBJ1-2	CATSRDLADGYTF
TRBV5-1	-	TRBJ1-1	CASSLTGGGGTEAFF
TRBV6-2/TRBV6-3	-	TRBJ1-5	CASSYGRGSNQPQHF
TRBV7-2	-	TRBJ2-1	CASSLVAGGSNNEQFF
TRBV6-5	-	TRBJ2-2	CASSLTGGSMAGELFF
TRBV5-1	-	TRBJ1-4	CASTPGQGAEKLFF
TRBV2	-	TRBJ1-2	CASIQQGNYGYTF
TRBV7-2	-	TRBJ1-4	CASSSLGGATNEKLFF
TRBV14	-	TRBJ2-1	CASSQDVEGEQFF
TRBV28	-	TRBJ1-3	CASSPQLISGNTIYF
TRBV4-1	-	TRBJ1-4	CASSQRQGADEKLFF
TRBV6-6	-	TRBJ2-7	CASNQQGANYEQYF
TRBV9	-	TRBJ2-7	CASSVGSGGLSYEQYF
TRBV6-5	-	TRBJ2-7	CASSYSAGGFTEQYF
TRBV23-1	-	TRBJ2-2	CASSQSRQGTGELFF
TRBV5-6	few	TRBJ2-5	CASSYLDVRGKQETQYF
TRBV2	-	TRBJ2-5	CASSTSRLEGETQYF
TRBV2	few	TRBJ2-4	CASSWDRGSENIQYF
TRBV3-1/TRBV3-2	once	TRBJ2-1	CASSPGSGGIDNEQFF
TRBV28	few	TRBJ1-1	CASSLWALNTNTEAFF
TRBV7-2	-	TRBJ2-5	CASSLGSLRGGGAQYF
TRBV7-2	once	TRBJ1-1	CASSQGVQLNTEAFF
TRBV18	-	TRBJ2-2	CASSPGWGTANTGELFF
TRBV6-5	-	TRBJ2-5	CASSYSMVRETQYF
TRBV10-3	once	TRBJ2-1	CAISEGTADLEQFF
TRBV2	-	TRBJ2-6	CASSVDYRPAGGHSGANVLTF
TRBV6-1	-	TRBJ2-2	CASSEMLAANTGELFF
TRBV19	-	TRBJ1-4	CASRINGGEKLFF
TRBV5-1	-	TRBJ2-7	CASSPRTGRTYEQYF
TRBV11-2	once	TRBJ2-3	CASSKSEADTQYF
TRBV6-7	-	TRBJ1-5	CASRPRGNQPQHF
TRBV5-4	once	TRBJ2-5	CASSSGTGGFRETQYF
TRBV19	once	TRBJ1-5	CASSIGTPVYSNQPQHF
TRBV9	-	TRBJ2-6	CASSASVSGANVLTF
TRBV19	-	TRBJ2-5	CASSIVVGQGIQETQYF
TRBV15	-	TRBJ1-5	CATSNRQGNQPQHF
TRBV18	-	TRBJ2-5	CASSPSPGQETQYF
TRBV6-1	-	TRBJ2-4	CASRTRADRDNIQYF
TRBV5-4	-	TRBJ2-1	CASTEIGQVYNEQFF
TRBV18	-	TRBJ2-3	CASSRTDGNTDTQYF
TRBV6-5	-	TRBJ2-2	CASSYDFDTGELFF